This T cell receptor beta chain was recovered during a study of OX40 agonist ivuxolimab in advanced cancers. The length of the CDR3 is 14 residues. Looked up from germline, CDR1 is SGHAT and CDR2 is FQNNGV. The germline V and J ends were trimmed by 5 bases and 5 bases, with 14 bases remaining between them. Clones were sequenced by immunoSEQ multiplex PCR, and TCRdb holds only the in-frame ones, with some missing. The sample contains 94,000 or so clones, roughly 80% of which appear only once. Here the sequenced sample was CD4+ or CD8+ T cells sorted from blood, taken in a trial of the OX40 agonist ivuxolimab. This TCR was sampled from an adult with an advanced solid tumor such as melanoma, head and neck, liver or kidney cancer. The chain combines TRBV11-2 with TRBJ2-3; D not certain. The CDR3 DNA follows: TGTGCCAGCAGCGCCACCCGGGTAAGAGATACGCAGTATTTT. Translating gives CASSATRVRDTQYF.